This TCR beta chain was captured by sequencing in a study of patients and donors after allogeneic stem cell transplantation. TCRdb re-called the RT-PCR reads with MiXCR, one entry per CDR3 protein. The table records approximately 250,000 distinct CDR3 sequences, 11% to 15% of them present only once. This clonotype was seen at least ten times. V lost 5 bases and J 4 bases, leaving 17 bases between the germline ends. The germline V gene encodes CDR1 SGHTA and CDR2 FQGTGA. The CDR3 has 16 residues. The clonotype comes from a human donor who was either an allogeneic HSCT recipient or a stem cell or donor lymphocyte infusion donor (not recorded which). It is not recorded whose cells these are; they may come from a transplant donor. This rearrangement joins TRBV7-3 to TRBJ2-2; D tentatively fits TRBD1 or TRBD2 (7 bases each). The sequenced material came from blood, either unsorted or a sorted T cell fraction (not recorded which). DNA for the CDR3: TGTGCCAGCAGCCCCCAGGGGGGGCTGGTCACCGGGGAGCTGTTTTTT. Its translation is CASSPQGGLVTGELFF. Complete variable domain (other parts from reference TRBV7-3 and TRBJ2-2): GAGVSQTPSNKVTEKGKYVELRCDPISGHTALYWYRQSLGQGPEFLIYFQGTGAADDSGLPNDRFFAVRPEGSVSTLKIQRTERGDSAVYLCASSPQGGLVTGELFFGEGSRLTVL.